This T cell receptor (beta chain) was sequenced during a study of blood T cell repertoires in COVID-19. Study information: Acute-phase and convalescent COVID-19 samples originated in the United States, Italy and Spain. Nucleic acid was either cDNA or gDNA, and it came from T cells, B-cell-depleted T cells, or PBMCs.

V trimming: 0 bases; J trimming: 10 bases; junction bases outside the gene matches: 9. There are 15 residues in the CDR3. CDR1 MNHEY and CDR2 SVGAGI come from the germline V gene. In the authors' methods: Cell counts per sample came from amplifying reference gene primers. Repertoires were generated with immunoSEQ multiplex PCR, while TCRdb's copy carries only in-frame clones and drops some. V and J calls and clone size are as listed in that table; D and trimming were resolved from the DNA. Of some 140,000 clones in the sample, about nine tenths were seen once. The sequencing input was peripheral blood. The chain combines TRBV6-5 with TRBJ1-1, with TRBD1 identical over 9 bases. The sequence derives from a man between 45 and 60 years old with active COVID-19. CDR3 DNA sequence: TGTGCCAGCAGTTACTCGTACAGGGGGCTCGGGGTAGCTTTCTTT. As protein: CASSYSYRGLGVAFF.